At least ten counts were recorded for the clone carrying this T cell receptor (beta chain). The antigen remains undetermined. The data stem from a study of T cell repertoires in cytomegalovirus infection. Study information: Researchers turned to recently identified HLA-C-restricted CMV epitopes as well as well-studied HLA-B-restricted ones. Public signatures in TCR beta pointed to CMV infection and matching HLA type. Broader study findings: The ex vivo response was dominated by HLA-C-restricted CMV-specific TCR beta clonotypes. Carriers of CMV plus the relevant HLA were identified by cumulative public TCR beta family frequency.

Via MiXCR, TCRdb re-called the reads, giving one row per CDR3 protein. The sample carries tens of thousands of distinct CDR3 sequences, over 15% recorded once. The V gene lost 8 bases and the J gene lost 13 bases, with 21 bases spanning the gap. CDR3 length: 13 amino acids. J is TRBJ2-4 and V is TRBV12-3 or TRBV12-4; D may correspond to TRBD1 or TRBD2 (5 bases each). The clonotype was recovered from a human donor in good health (CMV status not recorded). Some clones in this sample may be carry-over from other donors' samples. The sample was CD8+ T cells from cultured PBMCs, taken from culture after CMV antigen stimulation. The CDR3 bases are TGTGCCAGCTCGACGAGGGGAGAGCGAGCCCAGTACTTC. It codes for CASSTRGERAQYF.